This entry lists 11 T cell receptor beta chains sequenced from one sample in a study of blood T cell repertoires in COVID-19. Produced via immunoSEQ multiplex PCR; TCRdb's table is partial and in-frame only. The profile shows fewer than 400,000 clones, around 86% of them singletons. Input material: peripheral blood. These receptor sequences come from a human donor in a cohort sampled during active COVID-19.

The CDR3 DNA reads TGTGCCAGCAGCTGGGGGGGGGCTGAAGCTTTCTTT. It specifies CASSWGGAEAFF. The rearrangement links TRBV12-3 or TRBV12-4 to TRBJ1-1, with a possible D match to TRBD1 (5 bases). V was clipped by 6 bases and J by 6 bases, with 11 bases between them. This CDR3 is 12 amino acids long.

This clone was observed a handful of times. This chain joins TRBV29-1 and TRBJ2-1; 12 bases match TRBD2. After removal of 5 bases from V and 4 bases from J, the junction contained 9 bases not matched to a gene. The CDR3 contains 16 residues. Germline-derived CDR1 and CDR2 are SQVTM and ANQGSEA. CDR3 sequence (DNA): TGCAGCGTTCAAGGACTAGCGGGAATCTTATACAATGAGCAGTTCTTC. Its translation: CSVQGLAGILYNEQFF.

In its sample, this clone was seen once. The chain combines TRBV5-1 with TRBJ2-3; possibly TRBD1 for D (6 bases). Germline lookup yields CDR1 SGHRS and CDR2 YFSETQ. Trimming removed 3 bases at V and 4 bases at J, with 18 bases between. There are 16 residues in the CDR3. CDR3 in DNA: TGCGCCAGCAGCTGGGACCAAGGGGGTTTCGCAGATACGCAGTATTTT. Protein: CASSWDQGGFADTQYF.

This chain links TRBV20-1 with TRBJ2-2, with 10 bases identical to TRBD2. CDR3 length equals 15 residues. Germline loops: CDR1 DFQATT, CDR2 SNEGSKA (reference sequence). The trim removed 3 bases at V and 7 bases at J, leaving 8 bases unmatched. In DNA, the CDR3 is TGCAGTGCTAGTTCAGCGGGAGGGCCGATCGGGGAGCTGTTTTTT. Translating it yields CSASSAGGPIGELFF.

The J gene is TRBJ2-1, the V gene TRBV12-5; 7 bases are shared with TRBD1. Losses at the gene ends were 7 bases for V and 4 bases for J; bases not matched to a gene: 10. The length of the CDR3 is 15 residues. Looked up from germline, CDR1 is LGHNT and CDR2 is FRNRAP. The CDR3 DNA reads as TGTGCTAGTGCTCCTACGGGACAGTTTTACAATGAGCAGTTCTTC. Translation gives CASAPTGQFYNEQFF.

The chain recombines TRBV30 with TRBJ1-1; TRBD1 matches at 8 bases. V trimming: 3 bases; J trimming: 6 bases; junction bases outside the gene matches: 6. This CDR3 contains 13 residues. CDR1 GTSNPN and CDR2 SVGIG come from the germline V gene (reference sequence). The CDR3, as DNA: TGTGCCTGGAGGACCCAGGGGGCCTCTGAAGCTTTCTTT. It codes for CAWRTQGASEAFF.

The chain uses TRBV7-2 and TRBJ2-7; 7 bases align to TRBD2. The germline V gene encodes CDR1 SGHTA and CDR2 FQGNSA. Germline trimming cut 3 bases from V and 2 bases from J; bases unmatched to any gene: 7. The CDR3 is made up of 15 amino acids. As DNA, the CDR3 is TGTGCCAGCAGCTTCGGACTAGTCGCTACCTACGAGCAGTACTTC. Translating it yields CASSFGLVATYEQYF. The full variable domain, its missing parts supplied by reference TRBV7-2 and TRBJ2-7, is GAGVSQSPSNKVTEKGKDVELRCDPISGHTALYWYRQSLGQGLEFLIYFQGNSAPDKSGLPSDRFSAERTGGSVSTLTIQRTQQEDSAVYLCASSFGLVATYEQYFGPGTRLTVT.

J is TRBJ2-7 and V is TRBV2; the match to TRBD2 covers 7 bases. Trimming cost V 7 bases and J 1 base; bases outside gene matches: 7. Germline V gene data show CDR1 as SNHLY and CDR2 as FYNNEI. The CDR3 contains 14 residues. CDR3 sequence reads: CASNDGGWSYEQYF. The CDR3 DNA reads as TGTGCCAGCAACGACGGGGGGTGGTCCTACGAGCAGTACTTC.

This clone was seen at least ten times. In nucleotides, the CDR3 is TGTGCCAGCAGCACCGGAACTAGCGGCGGGAACACCGGGGAGCTGTTTTTT. This encodes CASSTGTSGGNTGELFF. The gene calls are TRBV9 and TRBJ2-2, with TRBD2 matching 8 bases. The CDR3 spans 17 residues. Germline V gene sequence: CDR1 SGDLS, CDR2 YYNGEE. Trimming at V came to 4 bases and at J to 1 base, leaving 9 bases not matched to a gene.

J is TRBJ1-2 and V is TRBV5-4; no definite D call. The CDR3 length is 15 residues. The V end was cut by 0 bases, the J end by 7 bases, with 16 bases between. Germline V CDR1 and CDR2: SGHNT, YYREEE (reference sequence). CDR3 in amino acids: CASSLGTGVGRGYTF. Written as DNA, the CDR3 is TGTGCCAGCAGCTTGGGAACGGGAGTGGGTCGTGGCTACACCTTC. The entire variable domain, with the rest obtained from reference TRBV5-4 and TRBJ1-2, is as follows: ETGVTQSPTHLIKTRGQQVTLRCSSQSGHNTVSWYQQALGQGPQFIFQYYREEENGRGNFPPRFSGLQFPNYSSELNVNALELDDSALYLCASSLGTGVGRGYTFGSGTRLTVV.

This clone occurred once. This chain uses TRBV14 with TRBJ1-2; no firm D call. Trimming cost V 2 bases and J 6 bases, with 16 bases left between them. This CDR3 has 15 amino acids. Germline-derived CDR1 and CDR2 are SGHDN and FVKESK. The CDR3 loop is CASSQSRLNFDGYTF. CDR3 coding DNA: TGTGCCAGCAGCCAATCCCGATTGAACTTCGATGGCTACACCTTC.